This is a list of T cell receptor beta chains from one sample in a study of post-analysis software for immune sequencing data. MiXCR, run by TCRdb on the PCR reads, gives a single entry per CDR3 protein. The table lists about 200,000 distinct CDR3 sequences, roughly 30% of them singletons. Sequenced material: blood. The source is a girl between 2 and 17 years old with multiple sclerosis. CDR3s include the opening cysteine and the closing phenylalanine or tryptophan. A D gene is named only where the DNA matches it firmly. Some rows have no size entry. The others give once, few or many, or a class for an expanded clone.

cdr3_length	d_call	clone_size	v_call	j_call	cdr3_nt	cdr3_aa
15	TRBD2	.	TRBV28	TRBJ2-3	TGTGCCAGCAGTGACTCAGCGGGGGGCACAGATACGCAGTATTTT	CASSDSAGGTDTQYF
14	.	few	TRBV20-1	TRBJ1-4	TGCAGTGCTAGACCCCAGGACGTTAATGAAAAACTGTTTTTT	CSARPQDVNEKLFF
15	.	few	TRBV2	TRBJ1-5	TGTGCCAGCAGTGAAGGAGGGGGTAGCAATCAGCCCCAGCATTTT	CASSEGGGSNQPQHF
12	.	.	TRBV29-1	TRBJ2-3	TGCAGCGTTGCCAGGGTGACGGATACGCAGTATTTT	CSVARVTDTQYF
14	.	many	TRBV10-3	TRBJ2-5	TGTGCCATCAGTGAGTCCGTGGGGAAAGAGACCCAGTACTTC	CAISESVGKETQYF
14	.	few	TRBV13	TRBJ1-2	TGTGCCAGCAACCACCGGGGGGTTGAGTATGGCTACACCTTC	CASNHRGVEYGYTF
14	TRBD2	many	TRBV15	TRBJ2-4	TGTGCCACCAGCAGAGATCCCTCCGGGACTAGGAGGTACTTC	CATSRDPSGTRRYF
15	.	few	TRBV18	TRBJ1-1	TGTGCCAGCAGCCCCCCAGGTGGGTTAAACACTGAAGCTTTCTTT	CASSPPGGLNTEAFF
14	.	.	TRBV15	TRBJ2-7	TGTGCCACCAGCAGTCAGGACGGTTTGGGTGAGCAGTACTTC	CATSSQDGLGEQYF
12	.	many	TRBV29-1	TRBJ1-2	TGCAGCGCCAAAGGTCCCCAGGGCGTCTACACCTTC	CSAKGPQGVYTF
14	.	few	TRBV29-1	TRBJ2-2	TGCAGCGTCGGGGACTCGATGAACACCGGGGAGCTGTTTTTT	CSVGDSMNTGELFF
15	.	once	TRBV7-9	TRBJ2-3	TGTGCCAGCAGCTTAAGGGCATCTAGCACAGATACGCAGTATTTT	CASSLRASSTDTQYF
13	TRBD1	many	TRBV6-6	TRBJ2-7	TGTGCCAGCAGTTACTCGACAGGGGCCGAGCAGTACTTC	CASSYSTGAEQYF
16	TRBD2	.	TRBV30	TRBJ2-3	TGTGCCTGGAGTGTTCTCTTCCGGGAGGTTACAGATACGCAGTATTTT	CAWSVLFREVTDTQYF
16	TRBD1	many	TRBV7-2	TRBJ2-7	TGTGCCAGCAGCCGGACAGGTTCCAGCACCTCCTACGAGCAGTACTTC	CASSRTGSSTSYEQYF
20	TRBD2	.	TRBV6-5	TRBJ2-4	TGTGCCAGCAGTTACCCAAGGACTAGCGGGGGCCCACCAGCCAAAAACATTCAGTACTTC	CASSYPRTSGGPPAKNIQYF
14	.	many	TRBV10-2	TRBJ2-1	TGCGCCAGCTATTCAGGGGATCCCTACAATGAGCAGTTCTTC	CASYSGDPYNEQFF
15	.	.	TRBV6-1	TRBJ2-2	TGTGCCAGCAGAGGCGGTGCTTCGGGCACCGGGGAGCTGTTTTTT	CASRGGASGTGELFF
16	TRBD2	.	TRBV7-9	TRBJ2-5	TGTGCCAGCAGCCCCCCGCGGGGGGGCGATGTAAAGACCCAGTACTTC	CASSPPRGGDVKTQYF
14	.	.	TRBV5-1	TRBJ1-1	TGCGCCAGCAGCTCGGGTGGGGGAAACACTGAAGCTTTCTTT	CASSSGGGNTEAFF
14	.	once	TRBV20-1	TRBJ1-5	TGCAGTGCTAGTCGGCAGGATAGCAATCAGCCCCAGCATTTT	CSASRQDSNQPQHF
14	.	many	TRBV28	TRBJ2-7	TGTGCCAGCAGTTTATCACTAGGATTCTACGAGCAGTACTTC	CASSLSLGFYEQYF
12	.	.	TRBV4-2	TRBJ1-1	TGTGCCAGCAGCCAAACACACGCTGAGGCTTTCTTT	CASSQTHAEAFF
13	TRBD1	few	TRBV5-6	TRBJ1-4	TGTGCCAGCAGCCGGGACAGAAATGAAAAACGGTTTTTT	CASSRDRNEKRFF
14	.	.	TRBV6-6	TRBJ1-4	TGTGCCAGCAGTACAGGGCTCATGAATGAAAAACTGTTTTTT	CASSTGLMNEKLFF
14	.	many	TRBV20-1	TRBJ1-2	TGCAGTGCTAGATCGGGGGGCGGTAACTATGGCTACACCTTC	CSARSGGGNYGYTF
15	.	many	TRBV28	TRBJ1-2	TGTGCCACCCGCCTTCACGGGGCTCTTAACTATGGCTACACCTTC	CATRLHGALNYGYTF
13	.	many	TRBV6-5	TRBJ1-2	TGTGCCAGCAGCTCCGGGACATTCAATGGCTACACCTTC	CASSSGTFNGYTF
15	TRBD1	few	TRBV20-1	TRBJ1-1	TGCAGTGCTAGCGCCGGAGGGCAGGGGGGCACTGAAGCTTTCTTT	CSASAGGQGGTEAFF
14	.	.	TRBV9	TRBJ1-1	TGTGCCAGCAGCAAAGGGGGTTTGAACACTGAAGCTTTCTTT	CASSKGGLNTEAFF
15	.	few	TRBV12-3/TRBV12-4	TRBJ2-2	TGTGCCAGCAGTTTAGGCGGGACAGTCACCGGGGAGCTGTTTTTT	CASSLGGTVTGELFF
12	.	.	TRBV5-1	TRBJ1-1	TGCGCCAGCAGGTCTTCTAACACTGAAGCTTTCTTT	CASRSSNTEAFF
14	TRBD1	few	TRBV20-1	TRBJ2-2	TGCAGTGCCCGGACAGGCGCGAACACCGGGGAGCTGTTTTTT	CSARTGANTGELFF
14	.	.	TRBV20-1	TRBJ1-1	TGCAGTGCGACCCAAGGGGCGGGAGACACTGAAGCTTTCTTT	CSATQGAGDTEAFF
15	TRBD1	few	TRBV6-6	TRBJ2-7	TGTGCCAGCAGTTCATGGACAGGGCCCCTTTTTGGGCAGTACTTC	CASSSWTGPLFGQYF
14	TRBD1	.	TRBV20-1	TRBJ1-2	TGCAGTGCTTTGACAGGGGGCAGTACCTATGGCTACACCTTC	CSALTGGSTYGYTF
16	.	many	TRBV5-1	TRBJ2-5	TGCGCCAGCAGCTTGGGACTGAGCCTGAGGCAAGAGACCCAGTACTTC	CASSLGLSLRQETQYF
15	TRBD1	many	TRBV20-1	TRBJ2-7	TGCAGTGCTAGAGATCTTCCAGGGGGCTGGGACGAGCAGTACTTC	CSARDLPGGWDEQYF
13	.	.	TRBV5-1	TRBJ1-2	TGCGCCAGCAGCTCCCCCCCAACGGGGGGCTACACCTTC	CASSSPPTGGYTF
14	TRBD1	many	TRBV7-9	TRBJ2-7	TGTGCCAGCAGCGCACAGGGGAGAACCTACGAGCAGTACTTC	CASSAQGRTYEQYF
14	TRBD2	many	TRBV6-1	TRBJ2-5	TGTGCCTCGCTTGAGTGGGAGCGGGGAGAGACCCAGTACTTC	CASLEWERGETQYF
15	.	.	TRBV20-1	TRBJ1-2	TGCAGTGCTAGAGGGGCCAGGTCATCTCGAGTCGGCTACACCTTC	CSARGARSSRVGYTF
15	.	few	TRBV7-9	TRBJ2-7	TGTGCCAGCAGCTCCACCATTGGGGCATCTAACGAGCAGTACTTC	CASSSTIGASNEQYF
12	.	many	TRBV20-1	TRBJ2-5	TGCAGTGCTAGAGCTGGACAAGAGACCCAGTACTTC	CSARAGQETQYF
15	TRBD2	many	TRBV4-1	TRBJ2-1	TGCGCCAGCAGCTTGGCGACTAGCGGGGGGGGTGAGCAGTTCTTC	CASSLATSGGGEQFF
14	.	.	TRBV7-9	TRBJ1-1	TGTGCCAGCAGCCCTGCATCCTGGAACACCGAAGCTTTCTTT	CASSPASWNTEAFF
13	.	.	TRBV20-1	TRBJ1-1	TGCAGTGCCACGGATTGGGGGAACACTGAAGCTTTCTTT	CSATDWGNTEAFF
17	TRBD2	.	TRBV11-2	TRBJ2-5	TGTGCCAGCAGCTTAACCCTCGGGGGGGGGCCACAAGAGACCCAGTACTTC	CASSLTLGGGPQETQYF
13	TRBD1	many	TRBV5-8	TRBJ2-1	TGTGCCAGCAGCCTGGGACAGGGTGATGAGCAGTTCTTC	CASSLGQGDEQFF
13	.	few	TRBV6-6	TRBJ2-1	TGTGCCAGCAAGGTGAGCTCCTACAATGAGCAGTTCTTC	CASKVSSYNEQFF
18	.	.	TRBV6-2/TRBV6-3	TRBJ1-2	TGTGCCAGCAGTTCTCTCAAAAGCTGGCAGGGGTTCGACTATGGCTACACCTTC	CASSSLKSWQGFDYGYTF